This record looks at one TCR beta chain sequence and its context. The antigen is not known. Trimming took 4 bases from V and 4 from J; bases not matched to a gene: 11. CDR1 SGHRS and CDR2 YFSETQ come from the germline V gene. CDR3 size: 17 residues. In the PCR, 60 Vbeta and 13 Jbeta primers were used. Assay used: immunoSEQ multiplex PCR; TCRdb lists only in-frame clones, some missing. This sample has some 95,000 clones, with about three quarters found just once. This sample was taken from a study of cytomegalovirus exposure and HLA in healthy donors. The wider study: There were around 100 million unique TCR beta sequences, drawn from 150 million to 200 million T cells, in an earlier analysis.

The study's findings and limits: In a later analysis, across HLA loci, associated TCR counts were highest for DRB1, lowest for HLA-C.

The TCR was taken from a man in his forties or fifties in good health and CMV-seropositive. Sequencing was done on a sample of PBMCs. The V and J genes are TRBV5-1 and TRBJ1-1; 12 bases line up with TRBD1. The CDR3 sequence: CASSRDGTGGIGTEAFF. DNA for the CDR3: TGCGCCAGCAGCCGGGATGGGACAGGGGGCATTGGCACTGAAGCTTTCTTT.